This T cell receptor (beta chain) was documented in a study of OX40 agonist ivuxolimab in advanced cancers. For the study at large: Subjects had a mean age of roughly 60 years, with a range of 23 to 79; approximately 83% were male.

This clone was observed a few times. Its antigen is undetermined. Researchers took blood at baseline, on cycle 4 day 1, and on cycle 7 day 1. Trimming cost V 6 bases and J 4 bases, with 10 bases left between them. CDR3 length: 13 amino acids. The germline CDR1 and CDR2 sequences are LNHDA and SQIVND (reference sequence). The method was immunoSEQ multiplex PCR; TCRdb's version includes in-frame clones alone and lacks a portion of them. Here the sample spans 60,000 to 95,000 clones, approximately 84% being singletons. Notes on the study in general: The specificity for antigen of the expanded peripheral T cells was not determined.

The source was CD4+ or CD8+ T cells sorted from blood, collected in a trial of the OX40 agonist ivuxolimab. The origin of this receptor is an adult with an advanced solid tumor such as melanoma, head and neck, liver or kidney cancer. The chain employs TRBV19 and TRBJ1-5; D gene unclear. CDR3 coding DNA: TGTGCCAGTAGCCCAGGCCATAATCAGCCCCAGCATTTT. Translated: CASSPGHNQPQHF.